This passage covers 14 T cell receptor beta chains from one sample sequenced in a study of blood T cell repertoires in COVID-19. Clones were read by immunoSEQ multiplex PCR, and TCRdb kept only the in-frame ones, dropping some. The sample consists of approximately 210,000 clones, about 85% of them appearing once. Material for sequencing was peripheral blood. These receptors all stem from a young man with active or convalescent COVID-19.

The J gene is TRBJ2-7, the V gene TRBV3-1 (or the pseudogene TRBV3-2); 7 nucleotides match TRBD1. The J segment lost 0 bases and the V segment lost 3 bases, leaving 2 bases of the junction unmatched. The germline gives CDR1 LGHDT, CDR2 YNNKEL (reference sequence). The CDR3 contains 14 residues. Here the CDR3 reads CASSQGQNSYEQYF. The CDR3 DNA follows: TGTGCCAGCAGCCAGGGACAGAACTCCTACGAGCAGTACTTC.

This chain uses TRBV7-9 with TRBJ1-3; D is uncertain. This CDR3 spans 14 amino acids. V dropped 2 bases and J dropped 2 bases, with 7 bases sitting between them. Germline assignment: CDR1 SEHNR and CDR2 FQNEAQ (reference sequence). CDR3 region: CASSLPGAGNTIYF. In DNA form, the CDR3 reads TGTGCCAGCAGCTTACCCGGGGCTGGAAACACCATATATTTT. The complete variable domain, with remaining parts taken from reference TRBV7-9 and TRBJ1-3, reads DTGVSQNPRHKITKRGQNVTFRCDPISEHNRLYWYRQTLGQGPEFLTYFQNEAQLEKSRLLSDRFSAERPKGSFSTLEIQRTEQGDSAMYLCASSLPGAGNTIYFGEGSWLTVV.

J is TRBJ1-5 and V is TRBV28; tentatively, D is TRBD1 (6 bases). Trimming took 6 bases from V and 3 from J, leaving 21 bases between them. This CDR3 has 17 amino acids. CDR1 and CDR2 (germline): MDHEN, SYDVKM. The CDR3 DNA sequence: TGTGCCAGCAGGAGCGGAACAGGGTGGAGTAACAATCAGCCCCAGCATTTT. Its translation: CASRSGTGWSNNQPQHF.

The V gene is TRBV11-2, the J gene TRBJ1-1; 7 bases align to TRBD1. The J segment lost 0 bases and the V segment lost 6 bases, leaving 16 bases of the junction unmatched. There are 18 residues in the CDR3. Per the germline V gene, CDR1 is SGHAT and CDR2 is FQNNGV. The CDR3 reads CASSSLGGTAFMNTEAFF. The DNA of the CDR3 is TGTGCCAGCAGTTCATTAGGAGGGACAGCATTCATGAACACTGAAGCTTTCTTT.

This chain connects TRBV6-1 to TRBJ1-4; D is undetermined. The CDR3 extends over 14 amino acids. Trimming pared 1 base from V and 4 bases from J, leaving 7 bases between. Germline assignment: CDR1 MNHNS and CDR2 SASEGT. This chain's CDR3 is CASSEDGRNEKLFF. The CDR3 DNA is TGTGCCAGCAGTGAAGACGGTCGTAATGAAAAACTGTTTTTT.

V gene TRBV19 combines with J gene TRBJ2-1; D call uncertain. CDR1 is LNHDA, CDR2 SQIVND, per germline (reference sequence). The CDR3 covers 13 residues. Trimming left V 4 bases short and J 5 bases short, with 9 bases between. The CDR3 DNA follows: TGTGCCAGTAGTACCGGCCAGGACAATGAGCAGTTCTTC. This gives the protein CASSTGQDNEQFF.

The CDR3 reads CASSFRGNTEQYF. CDR3 in DNA: TGCGCCAGCAGCTTCCGAGGTAATACCGAGCAGTACTTC. The genes are TRBV5-1 and TRBJ2-7; D gene unclear. CDR3 size: 13 residues. The V gene's germline CDR1 is SGHRS and CDR2 YFSETQ. Trimming removed 2 bases from V and 6 bases from J, with 12 bases in between. Drawing the rest from reference TRBV5-1 and TRBJ2-7, the complete variable domain is KAGVTQTPRYLIKTRGQQVTLSCSPISGHRSVSWYQQTPGQGLQFLFEYFSETQRNKGNFPGRFSGRQFSNSRSEMNVSTLELGDSALYLCASSFRGNTEQYFGPGTRLTVT.

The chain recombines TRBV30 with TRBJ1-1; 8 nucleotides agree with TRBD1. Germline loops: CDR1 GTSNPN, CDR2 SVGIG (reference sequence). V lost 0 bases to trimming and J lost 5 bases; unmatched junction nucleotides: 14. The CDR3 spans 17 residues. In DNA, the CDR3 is TGTGCCTGGAGTGTACACTCGGGGACAGGACGGATAACTGAAGCTTTCTTT. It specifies CAWSVHSGTGRITEAFF.

DNA of the CDR3: TGTGCCAGCAGCGTAGCGGGCAGGGGGGTTGACGAGCAGTACTTC. It translates to CASSVAGRGVDEQYF. The chain is built from TRBV9 and TRBJ2-7; perhaps TRBD1 as D (7 bases). Between the trimmed V and J ends, which lost 0 bases and 5 bases, there was a span of 15 bases. The germline V gene encodes CDR1 SGDLS and CDR2 YYNGEE. The CDR3 loop spans 15 amino acids.

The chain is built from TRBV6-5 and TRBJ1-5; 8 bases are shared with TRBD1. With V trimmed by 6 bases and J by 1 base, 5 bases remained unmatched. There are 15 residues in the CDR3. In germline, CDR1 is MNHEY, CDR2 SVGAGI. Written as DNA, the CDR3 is TGTGCCAGCAGCCCCGACAGGGGCAGCAATCAGCCCCAGCATTTT. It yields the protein CASSPDRGSNQPQHF.

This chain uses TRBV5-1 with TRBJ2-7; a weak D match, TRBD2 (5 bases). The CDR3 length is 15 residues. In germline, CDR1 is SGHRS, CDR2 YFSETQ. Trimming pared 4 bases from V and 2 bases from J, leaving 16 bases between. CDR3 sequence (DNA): TGCGCCAGCAGCAGCAGACCCTCCGGGGCCTACGAGCAGTACTTC. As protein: CASSSRPSGAYEQYF.

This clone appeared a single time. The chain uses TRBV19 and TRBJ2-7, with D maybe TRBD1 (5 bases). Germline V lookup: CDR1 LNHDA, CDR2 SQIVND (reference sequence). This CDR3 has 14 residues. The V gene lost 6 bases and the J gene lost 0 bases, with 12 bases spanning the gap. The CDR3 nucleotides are TGTGCCAGTAGCTTAGGGGCTAACTCCTACGAGCAGTACTTC. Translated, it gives CASSLGANSYEQYF.

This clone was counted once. CDR3 DNA sequence: TGTGCCAGCAGCCAACAGAACAATCAGCCCCAGCATTTT. It specifies CASSQQNNQPQHF. The chain couples TRBV4-2 to TRBJ1-5; D is unresolved. This CDR3 is 13 amino acids long. The V end lost 2 bases, the J end lost 3 bases, and 5 bases lay between the germline ends. Germline CDR1 reads LGHNA; CDR2 reads YNFKEQ.

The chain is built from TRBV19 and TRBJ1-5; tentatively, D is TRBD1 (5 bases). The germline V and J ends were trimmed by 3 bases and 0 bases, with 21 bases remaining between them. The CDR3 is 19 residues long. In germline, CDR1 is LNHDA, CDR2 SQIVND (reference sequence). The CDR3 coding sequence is TGTGCCAGTAGTATCCCTTGGGGGGGGTCAGGTGATAGCAATCAGCCCCAGCATTTT. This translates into CASSIPWGGSGDSNQPQHF.